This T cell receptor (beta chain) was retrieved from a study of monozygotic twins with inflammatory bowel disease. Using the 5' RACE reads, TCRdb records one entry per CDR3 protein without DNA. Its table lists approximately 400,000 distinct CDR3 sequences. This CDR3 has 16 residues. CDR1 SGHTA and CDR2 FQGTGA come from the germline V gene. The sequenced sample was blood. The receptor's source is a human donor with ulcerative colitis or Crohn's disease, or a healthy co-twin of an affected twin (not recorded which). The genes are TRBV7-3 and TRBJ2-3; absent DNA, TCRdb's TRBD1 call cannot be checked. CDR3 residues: CASSLNGRGAGDTQYF.